This paragraph reports one TCR beta chain. This clonotype was observed many times. No cognate antigen has been identified for it. The record has no base qualities; no much larger clone is one base away. The protocol used for the library was PCR. Reads for this sample came from an Illumina HiSeq 2500. Unique molecular identifiers were incorporated into TCR beta cDNA libraries to reduce PCR and sequencing biases. Per 1 to 10 million input T cells, some 500,000 cDNA molecules were obtained, such that each molecule approximated one T cell. Patient libraries were prepared and sequenced with the same protocol used for the earlier healthy control dataset. Within a given batch, samples were prepared together, multiplexed and sequenced on the same HiSeq lane. For the original study's pipeline: MIGEC was used to process the raw barcoded reads, and molecular identifier groups with only a single read were discarded before consensus assembly and CDR3 extraction. VDJtools was used for post-analysis of the clonotype tables, and diversity was normalized by down-sampling every dataset to the size of the smallest sample. Repertoire overlap clustering matched CDR3 amino acid but not nucleotide sequences to correct batch-related cross-sample contamination. TCRdb reprocessing: public reads trimmed at Q25 with fastp, clones called with MiXCR, in-frame beta chains kept. Every entry covers one CDR3 protein and lists the most common genes and DNA from its rows. These V and J calls are TCRdb output, not the study's own analysis. The sample table lists 600,000 to 700,000 distinct CDR3 sequences, around 64% of them with a count of one. The ten biggest clones cover around 10% of the sample.

This sample stems from a study of post-analysis software for immune sequencing data (dated by TCRdb to about 2015). For the wider study: Disease courses on record covered relapsing-remitting, secondary progressive and progressive-relapsing multiple sclerosis, though some patients had no subtype annotation. A subset of samples was prepared in parallel using single-end sample barcoding, then pooled and co-amplified after Illumina adapter ligation. The patient repertoires were set against roughly eleven previously published healthy control repertoires from donors whose ages ranged from about 6 to 25 years. On the study overall, not on this receptor specifically: Strong co-clustering of samples prepared in the same batch was shown by direct clustering with F measure, prompting a batch-effect correction. Multiple sclerosis patients had significantly lower normalized Chao1 diversity than controls, a result that suggests substantial peripheral T-cell clonal expansion. The multiple sclerosis patient group was slightly younger than the control group.

To demonstrate the VDJtools post-analysis software, the study profiled TCR beta repertoires from the peripheral blood of about a dozen young patients with multiple sclerosis. The patients with multiple sclerosis were children and adolescents between about 6 and 16 years of age. This TCR was sampled from a girl under 10 years old with multiple sclerosis. The specimen was blood.

The CDR3 corresponds to CASSLAGVDNSPLHF. The nucleotide sequence reads as follows: TGTGCCAGCAGCTTAGCAGGGGTGGATAATTCACCCCTCCACTTT. This chain joins TRBV7-6 to TRBJ1-6, and perhaps TRBD1 as D gene, on 5 matching bases. Taken from the germline V gene, the CDR1 and CDR2 loops are SGHVS and FNYEAQ. Measured from the cysteine to the phenylalanine, the CDR3 is 15 residues long. Here the CDR3 DNA is all that survives: 45 bases in frame from base 1. V gives up 0 bases and J gives up 5 bases, and the segment between their germline ends measures 8 bases.